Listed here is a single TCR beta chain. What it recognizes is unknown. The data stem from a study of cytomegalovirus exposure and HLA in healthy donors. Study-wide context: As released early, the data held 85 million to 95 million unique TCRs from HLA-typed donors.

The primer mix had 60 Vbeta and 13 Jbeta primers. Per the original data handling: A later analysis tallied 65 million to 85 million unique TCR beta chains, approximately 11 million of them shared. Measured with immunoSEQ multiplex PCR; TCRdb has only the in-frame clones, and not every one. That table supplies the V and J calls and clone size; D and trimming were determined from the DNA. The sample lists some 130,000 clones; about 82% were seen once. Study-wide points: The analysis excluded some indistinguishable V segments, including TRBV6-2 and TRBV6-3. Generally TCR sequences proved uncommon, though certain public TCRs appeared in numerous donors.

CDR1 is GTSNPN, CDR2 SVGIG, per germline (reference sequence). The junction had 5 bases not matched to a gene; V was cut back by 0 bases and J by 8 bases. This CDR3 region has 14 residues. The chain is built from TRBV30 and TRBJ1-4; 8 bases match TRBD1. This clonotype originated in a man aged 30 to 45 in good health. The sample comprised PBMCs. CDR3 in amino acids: CAWSVGTGAEKLFF. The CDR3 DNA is TGTGCCTGGAGTGTAGGGACAGGAGCCGAAAAACTGTTTTTT.